This is a list of T cell receptor beta chains from one sample in a study of cytomegalovirus exposure and HLA in healthy donors. The data were produced by immunoSEQ multiplex PCR, yet TCRdb's version contains in-frame clones alone and is incomplete. The sample has roughly 150,000 clones; over 70% are singletons. The sequencing sample was made of PBMCs. Source of these receptors: a boy younger than 10 in good health and CMV-seronegative. Both conserved end residues are part of each CDR3. Fields, in order: V gene, J gene, D gene, clone size, CDR3 protein, CDR3 DNA. The D gene is left open where the match is weak. Some rows mark clone size as missing; the rest say once, few, many or name a class of expanded clone.

v_gene: TRBV19; j_gene: TRBJ2-1; d_gene: TRBD2; abundance: -; CDR3aa: CASSILLRRLAGDNEQFF; CDR3nt: TGTGCCAGTAGTATACTATTGAGAAGACTAGCGGGGGACAATGAGCAGTTCTTC
v_gene: TRBV6-1; j_gene: TRBJ1-1; d_gene: -; abundance: -; CDR3aa: CAVRGGVNTEAFF; CDR3nt: TGTGCCGTAAGGGGGGGGGTGAACACTGAAGCTTTCTTT
v_gene: TRBV30; j_gene: TRBJ1-2; d_gene: TRBD1; abundance: once; CDR3aa: CAWSRGDSVIFGYTF; CDR3nt: TGTGCCTGGAGCCGAGGGGACAGTGTAATATTTGGCTACACCTTC
v_gene: TRBV2; j_gene: TRBJ2-6; d_gene: -; abundance: -; CDR3aa: CARLTGTGANVLTF; CDR3nt: TGTGCCAGGCTAACAGGGACCGGGGCCAACGTCCTGACTTTC
v_gene: TRBV21-1; j_gene: TRBJ1-1; d_gene: -; abundance: few; CDR3aa: CASSKVKEVVGTEAFF; CDR3nt: TGTGCCAGCAGCAAAGTGAAGGAGGTAGTAGGCACTGAAGCTTTCTTT
v_gene: TRBV6-6; j_gene: TRBJ2-2; d_gene: -; abundance: -; CDR3aa: CASSYGPGVDTGELFF; CDR3nt: TGTGCCAGCAGTTACGGACCCGGGGTGGACACCGGGGAGCTGTTTTTT
v_gene: TRBV19; j_gene: TRBJ1-1; d_gene: -; abundance: -; CDR3aa: CASVPGGKMNTEAFF; CDR3nt: TGTGCCAGCGTCCCGGGAGGCAAAATGAACACTGAAGCTTTCTTT
v_gene: TRBV29-1; j_gene: TRBJ1-2; d_gene: TRBD1; abundance: -; CDR3aa: CSVGALGQVAGYTF; CDR3nt: TGCAGCGTGGGGGCCCTTGGACAGGTTGCCGGCTACACCTTC
v_gene: TRBV7-6; j_gene: TRBJ2-3; d_gene: TRBD1; abundance: -; CDR3aa: CASSLGTGMDTQYF; CDR3nt: TGTGCCAGCAGCTTAGGGACAGGGATGGATACGCAGTATTTT
v_gene: TRBV30; j_gene: TRBJ1-6; d_gene: TRBD1; abundance: -; CDR3aa: CAWNRQGARTNSPLHF; CDR3nt: TGTGCCTGGAACCGACAGGGGGCAAGAACTAATTCACCCCTCCACTTT
v_gene: TRBV5-1; j_gene: TRBJ1-2; d_gene: -; abundance: -; CDR3aa: CASSLGRPSGYTF; CDR3nt: TGCGCCAGCAGCTTGGGACGGCCTAGCGGCTACACCTTC
v_gene: TRBV14; j_gene: TRBJ2-7; d_gene: TRBD1; abundance: -; CDR3aa: CASSPGQGGFEQYF; CDR3nt: TGTGCCAGCAGCCCGGGACAGGGTGGTTTCGAGCAGTACTTC
v_gene: TRBV25-1; j_gene: TRBJ2-1; d_gene: TRBD1; abundance: -; CDR3aa: CASSQSPLGQGQGEQFF; CDR3nt: TGTGCCAGCAGTCAATCCCCCCTAGGACAGGGACAAGGTGAGCAGTTCTTC
v_gene: TRBV11-2; j_gene: TRBJ1-1; d_gene: -; abundance: -; CDR3aa: CASSLGGGRLNTEAFF; CDR3nt: TGTGCCAGCAGCTTAGGGGGCGGTAGGTTGAACACTGAAGCTTTCTTT
v_gene: TRBV27; j_gene: TRBJ2-7; d_gene: TRBD2; abundance: -; CDR3aa: CASSFNQAGGRGEQYF; CDR3nt: TGTGCCAGCAGTTTTAATCAGGCGGGAGGTCGGGGCGAGCAGTACTTC
v_gene: TRBV5-5; j_gene: TRBJ1-2; d_gene: TRBD1; abundance: -; CDR3aa: CASSGQGWDYGYTF; CDR3nt: TGTGCCAGCAGCGGACAGGGTTGGGACTATGGCTACACCTTC
v_gene: TRBV5-6; j_gene: TRBJ2-7; d_gene: -; abundance: -; CDR3aa: CASSFGHPSYEQYF; CDR3nt: TGTGCCAGCAGCTTTGGACACCCCTCCTACGAGCAGTACTTC
v_gene: TRBV5-5; j_gene: TRBJ2-5; d_gene: -; abundance: once; CDR3aa: CASSLGPWGETQYF; CDR3nt: TGTGCCAGCAGCTTAGGCCCTTGGGGCGAGACCCAGTACTTC
v_gene: TRBV5-1; j_gene: TRBJ1-3; d_gene: -; abundance: -; CDR3aa: CASSLVPPGQGNTIYF; CDR3nt: TGCGCCAGCAGCTTGGTCCCCCCGGGACAAGGAAACACCATATATTTT
v_gene: TRBV25-1; j_gene: TRBJ2-1; d_gene: TRBD2; abundance: -; CDR3aa: CASSEIGLAGVGEQFF; CDR3nt: TGTGCCAGCAGCGAGATCGGACTAGCGGGAGTTGGTGAGCAGTTCTTC
v_gene: TRBV4-2; j_gene: TRBJ1-2; d_gene: -; abundance: few; CDR3aa: CASSQESGIKGYTF; CDR3nt: TGTGCCAGCAGCCAAGAGTCAGGGATTAAAGGCTACACCTTC
v_gene: TRBV30; j_gene: TRBJ2-7; d_gene: -; abundance: -; CDR3aa: CAFGGDPYEQYF; CDR3nt: TGTGCCTTCGGCGGGGATCCCTACGAGCAGTACTTC
v_gene: TRBV29-1; j_gene: TRBJ1-1; d_gene: -; abundance: -; CDR3aa: CSVVGGNTEAFF; CDR3nt: TGCAGCGTTGTGGGGGGAAACACTGAAGCTTTCTTT
v_gene: TRBV7-9; j_gene: TRBJ2-1; d_gene: -; abundance: -; CDR3aa: CASSLDRYNEQFF; CDR3nt: TGTGCCAGCAGCTTAGACAGGTACAATGAGCAGTTCTTC
v_gene: TRBV11-2; j_gene: TRBJ2-5; d_gene: -; abundance: -; CDR3aa: CASSTRLGGQETQYF; CDR3nt: TGTGCCAGCAGCACCCGACTAGGAGGGCAAGAGACCCAGTACTTC
v_gene: TRBV2; j_gene: TRBJ1-6; d_gene: -; abundance: -; CDR3aa: CASRKDISSPLHF; CDR3nt: TGTGCCAGCAGAAAGGACATAAGTTCACCCCTCCACTTT
v_gene: TRBV4-3; j_gene: TRBJ2-2; d_gene: -; abundance: -; CDR3aa: CASSQDTGREAGELFF; CDR3nt: TGCGCCAGCAGCCAAGATACCGGCAGGGAAGCCGGGGAGCTGTTTTTT
v_gene: TRBV4-1; j_gene: TRBJ2-1; d_gene: -; abundance: -; CDR3aa: CASSQVGLTEQFF; CDR3nt: TGCGCCAGCAGCCAAGTTGGGCTCACCGAGCAGTTCTTC
v_gene: TRBV11-1; j_gene: TRBJ2-7; d_gene: -; abundance: -; CDR3aa: CASSLTPQGSYEQYF; CDR3nt: TGTGCCAGCAGCTTAACCCCACAGGGCTCCTACGAGCAGTACTTC
v_gene: TRBV7-9; j_gene: TRBJ2-1; d_gene: TRBD1; abundance: -; CDR3aa: CASSLLRGVGTGLYNEQFF; CDR3nt: TGTGCCAGCAGCTTACTAAGGGGAGTAGGGACAGGGCTCTACAATGAGCAGTTCTTC
v_gene: TRBV5-1; j_gene: TRBJ2-1; d_gene: -; abundance: -; CDR3aa: CASNSDIPYNEQFF; CDR3nt: TGCGCCAGCAACTCGGACATACCCTACAATGAGCAGTTCTTC
v_gene: TRBV7-9; j_gene: TRBJ2-7; d_gene: TRBD2; abundance: -; CDR3aa: CASSLYELAGEYEQYF; CDR3nt: TGTGCCAGCAGCTTATACGAACTAGCGGGAGAATACGAGCAGTACTTC
v_gene: TRBV9; j_gene: TRBJ1-5; d_gene: -; abundance: -; CDR3aa: CASSVGADSNQPQHF; CDR3nt: TGTGCCAGCAGCGTAGGGGCAGATAGCAATCAGCCCCAGCATTTT
v_gene: TRBV27; j_gene: TRBJ1-6; d_gene: TRBD1; abundance: -; CDR3aa: CASSPRTGIGLGSPLHF; CDR3nt: TGTGCCAGCAGCCCCCGGACAGGGATTGGTCTTGGTTCACCCCTCCACTTT
v_gene: TRBV5-4; j_gene: TRBJ1-1; d_gene: -; abundance: once; CDR3aa: CASSLGQQLNTEAFF; CDR3nt: TGTGCCAGCAGCTTGGGACAGCAACTTAACACTGAAGCTTTCTTT
v_gene: TRBV7-9; j_gene: TRBJ2-7; d_gene: -; abundance: -; CDR3aa: CASSLGTAPSRQYF; CDR3nt: TGTGCCAGCAGCTTAGGGACAGCCCCTTCGAGGCAGTACTTC